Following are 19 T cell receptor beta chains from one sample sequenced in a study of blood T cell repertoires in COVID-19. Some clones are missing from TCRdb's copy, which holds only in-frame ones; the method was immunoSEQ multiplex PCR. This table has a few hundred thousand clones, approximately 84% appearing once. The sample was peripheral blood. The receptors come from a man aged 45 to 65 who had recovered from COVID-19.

CDR3 residues: CASRTGTALNTEAFF. CDR3 in DNA: TGTGCCAGTAGAACCGGGACAGCCTTGAACACTGAAGCTTTCTTT. The V and J genes are TRBV19 and TRBJ1-1; 7 nucleotides agree with TRBD1. With V trimmed by 6 bases and J by 0 bases, 7 bases remained unmatched. CDR3 length equals 15 residues. Germline V gene data show CDR1 as LNHDA and CDR2 as SQIVND (reference sequence).

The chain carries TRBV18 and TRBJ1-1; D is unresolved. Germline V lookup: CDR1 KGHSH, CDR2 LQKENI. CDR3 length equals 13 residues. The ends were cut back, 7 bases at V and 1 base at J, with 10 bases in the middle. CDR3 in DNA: TGTGCCAGCTTCCCCACGCGGAACACTGAAGCTTTCTTT. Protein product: CASFPTRNTEAFF.

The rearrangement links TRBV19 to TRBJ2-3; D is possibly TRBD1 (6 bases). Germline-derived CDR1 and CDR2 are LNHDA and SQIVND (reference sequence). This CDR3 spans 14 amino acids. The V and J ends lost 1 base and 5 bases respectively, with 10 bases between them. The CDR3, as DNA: TGTGCCAGTAGTATAGCAGGGGTCGGAGATACGCAGTATTTT. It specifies CASSIAGVGDTQYF.

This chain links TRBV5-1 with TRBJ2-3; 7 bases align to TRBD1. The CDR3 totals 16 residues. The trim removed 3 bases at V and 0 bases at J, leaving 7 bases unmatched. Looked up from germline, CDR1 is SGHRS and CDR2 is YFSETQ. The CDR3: CASSSRQGFSTDTQYF. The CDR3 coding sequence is TGCGCCAGCAGCTCTCGACAGGGTTTTAGCACAGATACGCAGTATTTT.

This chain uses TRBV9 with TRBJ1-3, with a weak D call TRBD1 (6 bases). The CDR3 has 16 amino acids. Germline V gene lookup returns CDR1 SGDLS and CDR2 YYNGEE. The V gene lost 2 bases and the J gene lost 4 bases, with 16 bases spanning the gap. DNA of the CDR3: TGTGCCAGCAGCGTGGGTCGAGGGGGGGTAGGAAACACCATATATTTT. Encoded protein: CASSVGRGGVGNTIYF.

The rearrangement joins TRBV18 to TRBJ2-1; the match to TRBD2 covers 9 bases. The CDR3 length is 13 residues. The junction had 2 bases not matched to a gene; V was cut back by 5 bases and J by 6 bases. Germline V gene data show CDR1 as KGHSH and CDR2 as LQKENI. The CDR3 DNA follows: TGTGCCAGCTCATCGACTAGCGGCAATGAGCAGTTCTTC. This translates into CASSSTSGNEQFF.

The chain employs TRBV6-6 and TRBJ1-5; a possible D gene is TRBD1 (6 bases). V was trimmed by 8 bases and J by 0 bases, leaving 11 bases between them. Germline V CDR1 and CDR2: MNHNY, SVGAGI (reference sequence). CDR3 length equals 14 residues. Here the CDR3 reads CASDDRYSNQPQHF. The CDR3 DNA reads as TGTGCCAGCGATGACAGGTATAGCAATCAGCCCCAGCATTTT.

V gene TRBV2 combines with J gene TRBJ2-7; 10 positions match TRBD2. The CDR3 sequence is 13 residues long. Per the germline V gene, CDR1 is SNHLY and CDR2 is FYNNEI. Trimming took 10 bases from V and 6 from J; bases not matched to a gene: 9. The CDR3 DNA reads TGTGCCACCGGACGGACTAGCGGACGCGAGCAGTACTTC. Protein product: CATGRTSGREQYF.

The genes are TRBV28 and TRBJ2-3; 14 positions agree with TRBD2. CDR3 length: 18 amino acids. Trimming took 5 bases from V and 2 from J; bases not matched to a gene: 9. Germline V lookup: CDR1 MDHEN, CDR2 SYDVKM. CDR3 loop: CASSHGLAGGTVTDTQYF. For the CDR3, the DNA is TGTGCCAGCAGTCATGGACTAGCGGGAGGCACTGTCACAGATACGCAGTATTTT. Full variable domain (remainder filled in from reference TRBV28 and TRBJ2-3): DVKVTQSSRYLVKRTGEKVFLECVQDMDHENMFWYRQDPGLGLRLIYFSYDVKMKEKGDIPEGYSVSREKKERFSLILESASTNQTSMYLCASSHGLAGGTVTDTQYFGPGTRLTVL.

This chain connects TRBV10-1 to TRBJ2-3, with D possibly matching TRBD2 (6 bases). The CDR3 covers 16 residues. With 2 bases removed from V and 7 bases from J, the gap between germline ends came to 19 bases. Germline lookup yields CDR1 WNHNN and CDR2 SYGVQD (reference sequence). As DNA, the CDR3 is TGCGCCAGCAGTGAGAGTCAGGCTAGCGATCGTTATACGCAGTATTTT. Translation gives CASSESQASDRYTQYF.

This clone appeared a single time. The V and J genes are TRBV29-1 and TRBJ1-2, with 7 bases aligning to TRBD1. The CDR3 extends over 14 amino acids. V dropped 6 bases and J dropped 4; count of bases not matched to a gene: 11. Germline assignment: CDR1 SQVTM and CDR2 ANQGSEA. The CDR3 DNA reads TGCAGCGTAAGAAGGGGGCAGGGGATCTATGGCTACACCTTC. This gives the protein CSVRRGQGIYGYTF.

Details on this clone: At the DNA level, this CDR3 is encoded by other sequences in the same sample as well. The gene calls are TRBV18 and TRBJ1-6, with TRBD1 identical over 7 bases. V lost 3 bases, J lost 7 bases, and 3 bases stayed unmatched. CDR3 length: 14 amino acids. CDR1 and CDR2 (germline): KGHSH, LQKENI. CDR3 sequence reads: CASSPDRKNSPLHF. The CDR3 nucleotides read TGTGCCAGCTCACCGGACAGGAAAAATTCACCCCTCCACTTT.

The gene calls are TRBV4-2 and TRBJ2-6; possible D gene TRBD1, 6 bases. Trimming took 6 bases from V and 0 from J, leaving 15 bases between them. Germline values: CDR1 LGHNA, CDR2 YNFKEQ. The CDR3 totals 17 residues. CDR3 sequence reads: CASSPWTASSGANVLTF. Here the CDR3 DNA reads TGTGCCAGCAGTCCCTGGACAGCCAGCTCTGGGGCCAACGTCCTGACTTTC.

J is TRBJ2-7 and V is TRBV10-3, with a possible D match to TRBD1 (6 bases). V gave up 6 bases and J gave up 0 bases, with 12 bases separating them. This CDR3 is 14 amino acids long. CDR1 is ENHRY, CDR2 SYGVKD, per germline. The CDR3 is CAISKSDSSYEQYF. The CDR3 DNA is TGTGCCATCAGCAAATCGGACAGCTCCTACGAGCAGTACTTC.

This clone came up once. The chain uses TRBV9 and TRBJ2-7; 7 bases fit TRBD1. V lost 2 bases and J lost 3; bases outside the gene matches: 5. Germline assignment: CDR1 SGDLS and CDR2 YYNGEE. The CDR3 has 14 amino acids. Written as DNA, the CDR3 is TGTGCCAGCAGCGTTACAGGGGCCGACTACGAGCAGTACTTC. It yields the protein CASSVTGADYEQYF.

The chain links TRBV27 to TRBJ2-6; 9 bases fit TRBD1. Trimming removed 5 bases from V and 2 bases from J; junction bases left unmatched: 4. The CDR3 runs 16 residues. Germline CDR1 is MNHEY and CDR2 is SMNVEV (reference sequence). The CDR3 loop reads CASSTRQGAGANVLTF. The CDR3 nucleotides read TGTGCCAGCAGTACCAGACAGGGGGCTGGGGCCAACGTCCTGACTTTC.

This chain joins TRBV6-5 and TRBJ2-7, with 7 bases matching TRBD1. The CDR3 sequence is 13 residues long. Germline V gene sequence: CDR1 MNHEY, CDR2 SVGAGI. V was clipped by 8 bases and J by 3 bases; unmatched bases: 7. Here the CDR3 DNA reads TGTGCCAGCCGACAGGGACACTTCTACGAGCAGTACTTC. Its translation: CASRQGHFYEQYF.

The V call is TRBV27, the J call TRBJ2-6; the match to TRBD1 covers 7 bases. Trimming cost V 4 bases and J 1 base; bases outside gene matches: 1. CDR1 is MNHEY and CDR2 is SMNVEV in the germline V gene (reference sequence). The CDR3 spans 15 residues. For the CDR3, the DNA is TGTGCCAGCAGTTCACAGGGGTCTGGGGCCAACGTCCTGACTTTC. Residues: CASSSQGSGANVLTF.

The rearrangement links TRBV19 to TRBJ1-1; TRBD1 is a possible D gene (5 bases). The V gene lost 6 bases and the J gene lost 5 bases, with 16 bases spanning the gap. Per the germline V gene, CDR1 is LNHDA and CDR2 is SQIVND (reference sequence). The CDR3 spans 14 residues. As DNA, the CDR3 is TGTGCCAGTAGCGTTGGACACGGACTAACTGAAGCTTTCTTT. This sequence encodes CASSVGHGLTEAFF.